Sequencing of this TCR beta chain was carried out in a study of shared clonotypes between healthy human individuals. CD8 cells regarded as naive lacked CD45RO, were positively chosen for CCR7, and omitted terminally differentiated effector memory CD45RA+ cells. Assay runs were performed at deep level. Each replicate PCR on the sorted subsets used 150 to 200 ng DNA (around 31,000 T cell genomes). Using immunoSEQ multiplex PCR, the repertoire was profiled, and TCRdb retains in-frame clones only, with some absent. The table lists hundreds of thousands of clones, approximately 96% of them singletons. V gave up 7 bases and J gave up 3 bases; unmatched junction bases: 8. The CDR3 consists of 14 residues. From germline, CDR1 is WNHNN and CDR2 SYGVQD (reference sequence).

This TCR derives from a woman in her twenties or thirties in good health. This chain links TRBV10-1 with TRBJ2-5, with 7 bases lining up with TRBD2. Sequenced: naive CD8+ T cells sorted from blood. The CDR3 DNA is TGCGCCAGCAATTTGACTAGCTTCGAAGAGACCCAGTACTTC. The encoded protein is CASNLTSFEETQYF.